Listed here is a single T cell receptor beta chain. Its antigen is undetermined. Every single patient, without exception, relapsed after autologous stem cell transplantation, and brentuximab vedotin exposure varied. The protocol was immunoSEQ multiplex PCR, while the TCRdb copy is restricted to in-frame clones and leaves out a portion. The data show more than 140,000 clones, just under 80% seen once. This sample is part of a study of PD-1 blockade in classical Hodgkin lymphoma. General study results and limits: The authors have not defined what causes the repertoire differences, possibly disease activity or prior therapy. Newly diagnosed and completely responding patients shared comparable baseline diversity. It was CD4+ TCR diversity, not CD8+, that rose significantly by C4D1.

The CDR3 totals 15 residues. The ends lost 6 bases at V and 4 bases at J; junction bases unmatched: 9. The germline V gene encodes CDR1 MGHDK and CDR2 SYGVNS. The sequence came from a human donor with classical Hodgkin lymphoma. The V gene is TRBV25-1, the J gene TRBJ1-2; 9 bases align to TRBD1. The source material was peripheral blood mononuclear cells (PBMCs), sampled before the second cycle of nivolumab. The CDR3 DNA follows: TGTGCCAGCAGCACCTCCGGGACAGGGATCTATGGCTACACCTTC. Protein sequence: CASSTSGTGIYGYTF.